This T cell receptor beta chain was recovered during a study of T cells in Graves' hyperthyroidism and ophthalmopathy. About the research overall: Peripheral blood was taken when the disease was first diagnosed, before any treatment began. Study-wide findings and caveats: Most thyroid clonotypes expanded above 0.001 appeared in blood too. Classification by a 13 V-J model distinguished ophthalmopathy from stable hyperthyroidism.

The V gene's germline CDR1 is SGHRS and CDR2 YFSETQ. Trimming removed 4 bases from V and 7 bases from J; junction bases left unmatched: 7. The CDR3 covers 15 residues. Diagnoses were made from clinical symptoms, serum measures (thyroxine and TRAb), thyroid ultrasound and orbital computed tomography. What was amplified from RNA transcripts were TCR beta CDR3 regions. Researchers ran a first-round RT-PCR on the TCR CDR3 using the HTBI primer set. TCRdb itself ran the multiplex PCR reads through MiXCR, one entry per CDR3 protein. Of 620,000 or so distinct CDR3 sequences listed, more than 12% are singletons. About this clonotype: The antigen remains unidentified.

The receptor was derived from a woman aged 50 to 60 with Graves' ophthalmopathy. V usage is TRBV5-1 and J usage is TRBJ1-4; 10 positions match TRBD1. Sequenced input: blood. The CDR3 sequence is CASSDTGQGSEKLFF. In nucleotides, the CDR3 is TGCGCCAGCAGCGACACGGGACAGGGGAGTGAAAAACTGTTTTTT. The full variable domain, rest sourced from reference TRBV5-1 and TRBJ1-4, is KAGVTQTPRYLIKTRGQQVTLSCSPISGHRSVSWYQQTPGQGLQFLFEYFSETQRNKGNFPGRFSGRQFSNSRSEMNVSTLELGDSALYLCASSDTGQGSEKLFFGSGTQLSVL.